This record looks at one TCR beta chain sequence and its context. Its antigen is not known. In the PCR, 60 Vbeta and 13 Jbeta primers were used. Authors' methods: Later analysis identified some 88 million unique TCR beta chains, roughly 11 million shared. Method: immunoSEQ multiplex PCR; TCRdb's copy keeps in-frame clones and lacks some. The D gene and trimming were derived from the DNA, and the V and J assignments and clone size from that table. This sample yields 150,000 to 200,000 clones, of which nearly 80% are seen a single time; around 6.1% belongs to the top ten. This sample is part of a study of cytomegalovirus exposure and HLA in healthy donors. Study background: An earlier analysis found roughly 100 million unique TCR beta sequences from approximately 190 million T cells.

V lost 3 bases, J lost 8 bases, and 12 bases lay in between. The germline gives CDR1 SGDLS, CDR2 YYNGEE. The CDR3 runs to 13 residues. Broader study findings: Several of the most significant clusters appeared, in a later analysis, to be linked to common viral pathogens. Cytomegalovirus-associated status was assigned to 164 TCR beta chains.

The sequencing sample was made of PBMCs. This receptor was obtained from a woman in her twenties or thirties in good health and CMV-seropositive. V gene TRBV9 combines with J gene TRBJ2-1; D gene ambiguous. In DNA form, the CDR3 reads TGTGCCAGCAGCGGACCCTGGAGCGATGAGCAGTTCTTC. Its translation is CASSGPWSDEQFF.